Detailed here is one TCR beta chain. Its antigen remains unidentified. Germline assignment: CDR1 GTSNPN and CDR2 SVGIG (reference sequence). The CDR3 spans 11 residues. The V and J ends lost 2 bases and 9 bases respectively, with 11 bases between them. Limited-stage small-cell lung cancer patients underwent surgery between the late 2000s and the early 2020s. This record belongs to a study of T cells and copy number aberrations in small-cell lung cancer. Whole-study results and caveats: Versus adjacent lung, tumor T-cell richness and clonality were lower; density nonsignificantly.

The table came from immunoSEQ multiplex PCR; TCRdb's copy has only in-frame clones and leaves some out. The sample lists 6,000 to 7,500 clones; roughly 80% were seen once. V usage is TRBV30 and J usage is TRBJ2-7; D might be TRBD2 (6 bases). Sequencing input: normal tissue next to the tumor. The TCR sequence derives from a woman aged 45-59 years with small cell lung cancer. CDR3 amino acids: CAWSKRGTQYF. The CDR3, as DNA: TGTGCCTGGAGTAAACGCGGGACGCAGTACTTC.